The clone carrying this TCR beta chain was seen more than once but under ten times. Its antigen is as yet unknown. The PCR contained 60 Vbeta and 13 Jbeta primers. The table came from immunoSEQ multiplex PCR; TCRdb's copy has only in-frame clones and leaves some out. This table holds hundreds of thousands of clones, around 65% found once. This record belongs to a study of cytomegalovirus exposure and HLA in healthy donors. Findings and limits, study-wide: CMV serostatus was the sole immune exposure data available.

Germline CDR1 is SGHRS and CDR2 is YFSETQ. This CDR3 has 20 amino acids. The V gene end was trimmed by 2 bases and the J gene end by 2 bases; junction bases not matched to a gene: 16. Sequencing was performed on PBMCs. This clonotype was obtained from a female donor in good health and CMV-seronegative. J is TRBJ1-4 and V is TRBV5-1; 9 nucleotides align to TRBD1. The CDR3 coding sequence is TGCGCCAGCAGCTTCACTCCTCCCGGGACAGGGTCTTCTACTAATGAAAAACTGTTTTTT. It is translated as CASSFTPPGTGSSTNEKLFF.